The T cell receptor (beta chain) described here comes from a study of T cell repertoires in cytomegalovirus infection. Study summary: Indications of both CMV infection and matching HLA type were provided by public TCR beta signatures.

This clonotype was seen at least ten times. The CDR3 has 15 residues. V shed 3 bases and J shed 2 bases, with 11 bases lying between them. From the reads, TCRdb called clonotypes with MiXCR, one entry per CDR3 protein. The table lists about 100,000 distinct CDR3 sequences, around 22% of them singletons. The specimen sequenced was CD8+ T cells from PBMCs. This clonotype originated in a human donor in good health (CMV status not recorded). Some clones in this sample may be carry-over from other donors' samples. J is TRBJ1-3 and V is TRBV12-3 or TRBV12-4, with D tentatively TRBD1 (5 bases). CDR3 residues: CASSFLAGAGNTIYF. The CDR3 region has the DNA TGTGCCAGCAGTTTCCTTGCGGGGGCTGGAAACACCATATATTTT.